The clone carrying this TCR beta chain was counted a single time. What it recognizes is unknown. These data belong to a study of response to subunit inactivated influenza vaccine. The study's findings and limits: That few new T cells are recruited by each seasonal influenza vaccination was the authors' suggestion.

A single record per CDR3 protein comes from TCRdb applying MiXCR to the RT-PCR reads. The sample holds about 780,000 distinct CDR3 sequences, about 18% seen once. The clonotype comes from a man aged 50-59 years who received an inactivated influenza vaccine. Sample: PBMCs from blood, taken roughly 5 days after vaccination.

The CDR3 DNA reads TGTGCCAGCAGTTACTCTTCGGGACCGATTTGGGAGCAGTTCTTC. Residues: CASSYSSGPIWEQFF. The V and J genes are TRBV6-2 or TRBV6-3 and TRBJ2-1; D could derive from TRBD1 or TRBD2 (5 bases each). Germline assignment: CDR1 MNHEY and CDR2 SVGEGT. The V gene lost 0 bases and the J gene lost 10 bases, with 16 bases spanning the gap. The CDR3 is 15 residues long.